This TCR beta chain comes out of a study of T cell responses to AZD1222 COVID-19 vaccine. Study conclusions and caveats: Only 5 to 7 AZD1222 recipients were seropositive at baseline. Receipt of two AZD1222 doses was followed by a rise in Spike-specific TCR breadth and depth. Sampled repertoires all dated from after the peak T cell response.

Sequencing was performed with immunoSEQ multiplex PCR; in TCRdb, only in-frame clones are kept and a portion is missing. The sample includes about 170,000 clones, approximately 88% of them seen just once. To note about this clone: Its specificity is not known.

The sequence was obtained from an adult who received the AZD1222 COVID-19 vaccine. The sequences come from peripheral blood, collected 28 days after the second AZD1222 dose.

CDR3 loop: CASSQPGISSYEQYF. In nucleotides, the CDR3 is TGTGCCAGCAGCCAGCCTGGCATTAGCTCCTACGAGCAGTACTTC. The V and J genes are TRBV14 and TRBJ2-7; D gene ambiguous. The germline CDR1 and CDR2 sequences are SGHDN and FVKESK. This CDR3 has 15 residues. V lost 3 bases to trimming and J lost 0 bases, with 12 bases between them.